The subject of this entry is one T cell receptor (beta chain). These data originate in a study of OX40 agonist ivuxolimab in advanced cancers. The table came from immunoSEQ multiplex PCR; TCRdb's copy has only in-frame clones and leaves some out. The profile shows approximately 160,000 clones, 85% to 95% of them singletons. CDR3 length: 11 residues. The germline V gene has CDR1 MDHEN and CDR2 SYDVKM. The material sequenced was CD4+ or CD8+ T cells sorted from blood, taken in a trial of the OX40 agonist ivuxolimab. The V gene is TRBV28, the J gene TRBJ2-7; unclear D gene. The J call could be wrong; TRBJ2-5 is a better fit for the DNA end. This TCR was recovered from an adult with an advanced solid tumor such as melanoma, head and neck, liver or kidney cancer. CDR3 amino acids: CASSQSRTQYF. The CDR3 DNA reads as TGTGCCAGCAGCCAATCCCGGACCCAGTACTTC.